A selection of T cell receptor beta chains follows, all from one sample in a study of T cell repertoires in aging, cancer and after chemotherapy. TCRdb analysed the multiplex PCR reads with MiXCR anew, one entry per CDR3 protein. The data show 13,000 or so distinct CDR3 sequences, 25% seen once. The specimen sequenced was blood. These receptor sequences come from a human donor in good health. CDR3s include the opening cysteine and the closing phenylalanine or tryptophan.

V: TRBV7-2; CDR3: CASSLTSGGYNEQFF
V: TRBV28; CDR3: CASSLFPGGSSYNSPLHF
V: TRBV12-3/TRBV12-4; CDR3: CASSGGTSGYTF
V: TRBV30; CDR3: CAWSWVNSGANVLTF
V: TRBV5-6; CDR3: CASSNTGGSHEQYF
V: TRBV27; CDR3: CASGGAPTDTQYF
V: TRBV7-9; CDR3: CASSLVLSRGAPGELFF
V: TRBV20-1; CDR3: CSATPGQGASYGYTF
V: TRBV12-3/TRBV12-4; CDR3: CASSLMAASSYEQYF
V: TRBV20-1; CDR3: CSARDPQGRASPLHF
V: TRBV28; CDR3: CASLRREAGELFF
V: TRBV7-9; CDR3: CASSSRRGGNTIYF
V: TRBV7-2; CDR3: CASSLRQGDGETQYF
V: TRBV30; CDR3: CAWSVRSGWSNEQYF
V: TRBV12-3/TRBV12-4; CDR3: CASSFNGGYEQYF
V: TRBV20-1; CDR3: CSARSLIRLIDTEAFF
V: TRBV24-1; CDR3: CATSDVRDGSYEQYF
V: TRBV5-6; CDR3: CASGLELEGAVSYEQYF
V: TRBV12-3/TRBV12-4; CDR3: CASSLGPLQDEQFF
V: TRBV20-1; CDR3: CSAAPGSNQPQHF
V: TRBV20-1; CDR3: CSARTDERQGARGEQYF
V: TRBV25-1; CDR3: CASGKYGGPSTDTQYF
V: TRBV5-6; CDR3: CASSFRYEQYF
V: TRBV29-1; CDR3: CSAPDSRGGTEAFF
V: TRBV13; CDR3: CASSLGGTVRNTIYF
V: TRBV7-2; CDR3: CASSFTGLSSYEQYF
V: TRBV29-1; CDR3: CSVGGGDSPLHF
V: TRBV4-3; CDR3: CASSQEGGSGGIQYF
V: TRBV19; CDR3: CASSITGQNSPLHF
V: TRBV6-5; CDR3: CASSRTGDGGYTF
V: TRBV7-2; CDR3: CASSLEISPLHF
V: TRBV6-1; CDR3: CASSESGQGYEKMFF
V: TRBV24-1; CDR3: CATSDFRDHQETQYF
V: TRBV5-6; CDR3: CASSRRGFRSYEQYF
V: TRBV29-1; CDR3: CSVGNSGGETQYF
V: TRBV20-1; CDR3: CSARDLGQNDNYGYTF
V: TRBV20-1; CDR3: CSARPINRFGLEKLFF
V: TRBV6-2/TRBV6-3; CDR3: CASTDGGYGYTF
V: TRBV6-5; CDR3: CASSYSPPVVAGYEQYF
V: TRBV5-1; CDR3: CASRPQGQGAFEQYF
V: TRBV11-2; CDR3: CASSLDPNFYEQYF
V: TRBV28; CDR3: CASLPDTVAYEQYF
V: TRBV13; CDR3: CASSGRQGARGSPLHF
V: TRBV11-1; CDR3: CASSPVQNSPLHF